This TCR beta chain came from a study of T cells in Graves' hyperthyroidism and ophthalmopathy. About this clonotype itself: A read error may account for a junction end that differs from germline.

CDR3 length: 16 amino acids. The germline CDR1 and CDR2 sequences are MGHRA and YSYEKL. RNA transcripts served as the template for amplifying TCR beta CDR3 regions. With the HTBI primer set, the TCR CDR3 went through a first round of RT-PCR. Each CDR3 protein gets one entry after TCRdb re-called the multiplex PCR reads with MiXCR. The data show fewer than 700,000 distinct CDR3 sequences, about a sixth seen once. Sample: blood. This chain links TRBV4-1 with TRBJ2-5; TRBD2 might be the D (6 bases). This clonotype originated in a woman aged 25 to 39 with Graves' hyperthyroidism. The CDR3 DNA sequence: TGCGCCAGCAGCCAAGTCGGAATAGCGGTCCAAGAGATCCAGTACTTC. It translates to CASSQVGIAVQEIQYF.